These T cell receptor beta chains were read from a single sample in a study of OX40 agonist ivuxolimab in advanced cancers. TCRdb keeps only in-frame clones here, not all; method: immunoSEQ multiplex PCR. In the table there are 60,000 to 90,000 clones, over 85% of which are singletons. This specimen was CD4+ or CD8+ T cells sorted from blood, taken in a trial of the OX40 agonist ivuxolimab. The source is an adult with an advanced solid tumor such as melanoma, head and neck, liver or kidney cancer. Each CDR3 is given with its conserved first and last residue. Fields, in order: V gene, clone size, D gene, J gene, CDR3 protein, CDR3 DNA. The D gene is left open where the match is weak. Not all rows give a size; the values are once, few, many and, for expanded clones, a class.

V: TRBV6-1; size: -; D: TRBD1; J: TRBJ1-6; CDR3: CASSAGAGGNSPLHF; DNA: TGTGCCAGCAGTGCGGGGGCAGGGGGCAATTCACCCCTCCACTTT
V: TRBV19; size: -; D: -; J: TRBJ1-5; CDR3: CASSISRDQPQHF; DNA: TGTGCCAGTAGTATCTCCAGGGATCAGCCCCAGCATTTT
V: TRBV11-1; size: -; D: TRBD1; J: TRBJ2-6; CDR3: CASRQGSGANVLTF; DNA: TGTGCCAGCAGACAGGGGTCTGGGGCCAACGTCCTGACTTTC
V: TRBV9; size: -; D: TRBD2; J: TRBJ2-7; CDR3: CASSGGLADRTYEQYF; DNA: TGTGCCAGCAGCGGGGGACTAGCGGATAGGACCTACGAGCAGTACTTC
V: TRBV27; size: -; D: TRBD1; J: TRBJ1-5; CDR3: CASRATGLSNQPQHF; DNA: TGTGCCAGCAGAGCGACAGGGCTAAGCAATCAGCCCCAGCATTTT
V: TRBV5-1; size: -; D: TRBD1; J: TRBJ2-3; CDR3: CASSLEGTGAADTQYF; DNA: TGCGCCAGCAGCTTGGAGGGGACAGGGGCGGCAGATACGCAGTATTTT
V: TRBV7-8; size: once; D: TRBD2; J: TRBJ2-5; CDR3: CASSLSTSGGGETQYF; DNA: TGTGCCAGCAGCTTGTCCACTAGCGGTGGGGGGGAGACCCAGTACTTC
V: TRBV6-6; size: -; D: -; J: TRBJ2-3; CDR3: CASSSPGVDTQYF; DNA: TGTGCCAGCAGCTCCCCCGGGGTGGATACGCAGTATTTT
V: TRBV4-3; size: -; D: -; J: TRBJ1-5; CDR3: CASSQDSNQPQHF; DNA: TGCGCCAGCAGCCAGGATAGCAATCAGCCCCAGCATTTT
V: TRBV7-8; size: -; D: TRBD1; J: TRBJ1-5; CDR3: CASSLGQGSNQPQHF; DNA: TGTGCCAGCAGCCTTGGACAGGGTAGCAATCAGCCCCAGCATTTT
V: TRBV4-1; size: once; D: TRBD2; J: TRBJ2-3; CDR3: CASSQGGGTDTQYF; DNA: TGCGCCAGCAGCCAGGGCGGGGGAACGGATACGCAGTATTTT
V: TRBV6-5; size: -; D: TRBD1; J: TRBJ1-2; CDR3: CASSYSGTGNNYGYTF; DNA: TGTGCCAGCAGTTATTCCGGGACAGGGAATAATTATGGCTACACCTTC
V: TRBV4-3; size: few; D: -; J: TRBJ2-3; CDR3: CASSQAAGSNTDTQYF; DNA: TGCGCCAGCAGCCAAGCGGCAGGGTCGAACACAGATACGCAGTATTTT
V: TRBV19; size: once; D: TRBD1; J: TRBJ2-7; CDR3: CASSTAGQGGYEQYF; DNA: TGTGCCAGTAGTACAGCCGGACAGGGAGGTTACGAGCAGTACTTC
V: TRBV28; size: -; D: -; J: TRBJ1-1; CDR3: CASSLQGRAFF; DNA: TGTGCCAGCAGTTTACAGGGGAGAGCTTTCTTT
V: TRBV19; size: -; D: -; J: TRBJ2-3; CDR3: CASSDNRGTDTQYF; DNA: TGTGCCAGTAGTGACAATAGAGGAACAGATACGCAGTATTTT
V: TRBV28; size: -; D: TRBD1; J: TRBJ1-4; CDR3: CASSLAGQGLEKLFF; DNA: TGTGCCAGCAGTTTGGCGGGACAGGGTCTAGAAAAACTGTTTTTT
V: TRBV7-9; size: -; D: -; J: TRBJ2-7; CDR3: CASRMEGTSYEQYF; DNA: TGTGCCAGCAGAATGGAAGGGACCTCCTACGAGCAGTACTTC
V: TRBV15; size: -; D: -; J: TRBJ2-5; CDR3: CATSRRGIETQYF; DNA: TGTGCCACCAGCAGACGTGGCATTGAGACCCAGTACTTC
V: TRBV28; size: once; D: -; J: TRBJ2-1; CDR3: CASSLQGGALNEQFF; DNA: TGTGCCAGCAGTTTACAGGGGGGGGCGCTTAATGAGCAGTTCTTC
V: TRBV2; size: -; D: -; J: TRBJ2-5; CDR3: CASSLGPGETQYF; DNA: TGTGCCAGCAGTCTCGGACCTGGGGAGACCCAGTACTTC
V: TRBV28; size: -; D: -; J: TRBJ2-1; CDR3: CASSRDGFVEQFF; DNA: TGTGCCAGCAGCCGCGACGGTTTCGTTGAGCAGTTCTTC
V: TRBV10-3; size: -; D: -; J: TRBJ2-5; CDR3: CAISAQLQGPETQYF; DNA: TGTGCCATCAGTGCCCAGCTCCAGGGCCCCGAGACCCAGTACTTC
V: TRBV4-3; size: -; D: -; J: TRBJ2-5; CDR3: CASSDSRRARETQYF; DNA: TGCGCCAGCAGCGATTCCCGGAGGGCCAGGGAGACCCAGTACTTC
V: TRBV11-3; size: -; D: -; J: TRBJ2-5; CDR3: CASSLDGAEETQYF; DNA: TGTGCCAGCAGCTTAGATGGGGCAGAAGAGACCCAGTACTTC
V: TRBV29-1; size: -; D: TRBD2; J: TRBJ2-7; CDR3: CSVEGLAGVEQYF; DNA: TGCAGCGTTGAAGGGCTAGCGGGGGTCGAGCAGTACTTC
V: TRBV6-1; size: -; D: -; J: TRBJ1-5; CDR3: CASSALNYGSNQPQHF; DNA: TGTGCCAGCAGTGCTCTAAACTACGGAAGCAATCAGCCCCAGCATTTT
V: TRBV5-4; size: -; D: TRBD1; J: TRBJ2-5; CDR3: CASSLGGQQETQYF; DNA: TGTGCCAGCAGCTTGGGGGGACAGCAAGAGACCCAGTACTTC
V: TRBV19; size: once; D: -; J: TRBJ1-1; CDR3: CASELTPLTEAFF; DNA: TGTGCCTCCGAACTCACCCCCCTCACTGAAGCTTTCTTT
V: TRBV19; size: -; D: TRBD1; J: TRBJ2-3; CDR3: CASMTLGQGSDTQYF; DNA: TGTGCCAGTATGACGTTGGGACAGGGATCAGATACGCAGTATTTT
V: TRBV6-1; size: once; D: -; J: TRBJ2-1; CDR3: CASSGPTGDEQFF; DNA: TGTGCCAGCAGTGGACCTACGGGGGATGAGCAGTTCTTC
V: TRBV4-1; size: -; D: -; J: TRBJ1-2; CDR3: CASSQENLGQATNGYTF; DNA: TGCGCCAGCAGCCAAGAGAACCTGGGGCAGGCTACCAATGGCTACACCTTC
V: TRBV18; size: -; D: -; J: TRBJ1-1; CDR3: CASSSAAGRNTEAFF; DNA: TGTGCCAGCTCATCGGCGGCCGGCCGAAACACTGAAGCTTTCTTT
V: TRBV27; size: -; D: -; J: TRBJ2-2; CDR3: CASSADRITGELFF; DNA: TGTGCCAGCAGCGCCGACAGGATCACCGGGGAGCTGTTTTTT
V: TRBV13; size: -; D: -; J: TRBJ2-2; CDR3: CASSLTSPGELFF; DNA: TGTGCCAGCAGCTTGACATCTCCCGGGGAGCTGTTTTTT
V: TRBV2; size: -; D: TRBD2; J: TRBJ2-7; CDR3: CASRLAGAEQYF; DNA: TGTGCCAGCAGACTAGCGGGAGCCGAGCAGTACTTC
V: TRBV5-1; size: -; D: -; J: TRBJ1-2; CDR3: CASSLADVNYGYTF; DNA: TGCGCCAGCAGCTTGGCCGACGTTAACTATGGCTACACCTTC
V: TRBV7-9; size: -; D: -; J: TRBJ2-1; CDR3: CASSLAGLINEQFF; DNA: TGTGCCAGCAGCTTAGCGGGACTCATCAATGAGCAGTTCTTC
V: TRBV7-2; size: -; D: -; J: TRBJ2-1; CDR3: CASSWLGTAYNEQFF; DNA: TGTGCCAGCAGCTGGCTCGGGACGGCATACAATGAGCAGTTCTTC
V: TRBV4-3; size: -; D: -; J: TRBJ2-3; CDR3: CASSPLGGGTDTQYF; DNA: TGCGCCAGCAGCCCCCTAGGGGGTGGCACAGATACGCAGTATTTT
V: TRBV4-1; size: -; D: -; J: TRBJ2-1; CDR3: CASSQDAAGAANEQFF; DNA: TGCGCCAGCAGCCAAGATGCCGCGGGGGCTGCCAATGAGCAGTTCTTC
V: TRBV28; size: -; D: TRBD1; J: TRBJ1-4; CDR3: CASSSPTGLQEKLFF; DNA: TGTGCCAGCAGTTCCCCGACAGGGCTACAGGAAAAACTGTTTTTT
V: TRBV2; size: once; D: TRBD1; J: TRBJ1-2; CDR3: CASTQDRGLGGYTF; DNA: TGTGCCAGCACACAAGACAGGGGGCTTGGAGGCTACACCTTC
V: TRBV10-3; size: -; D: TRBD1; J: TRBJ2-7; CDR3: CAISVAGGLSYEQYF; DNA: TGTGCCATCAGTGTGGCAGGGGGTCTCTCCTACGAGCAGTACTTC
V: TRBV9; size: -; D: -; J: TRBJ1-6; CDR3: CASSVEGGSSPLHF; DNA: TGTGCCAGCAGCGTAGAGGGAGGAAGTTCACCCCTCCACTTT
V: TRBV10-3; size: few; D: -; J: TRBJ1-6; CDR3: CAISEGISSPLHF; DNA: TGTGCCATCAGTGAGGGGATTAGCTCACCCCTCCACTTT